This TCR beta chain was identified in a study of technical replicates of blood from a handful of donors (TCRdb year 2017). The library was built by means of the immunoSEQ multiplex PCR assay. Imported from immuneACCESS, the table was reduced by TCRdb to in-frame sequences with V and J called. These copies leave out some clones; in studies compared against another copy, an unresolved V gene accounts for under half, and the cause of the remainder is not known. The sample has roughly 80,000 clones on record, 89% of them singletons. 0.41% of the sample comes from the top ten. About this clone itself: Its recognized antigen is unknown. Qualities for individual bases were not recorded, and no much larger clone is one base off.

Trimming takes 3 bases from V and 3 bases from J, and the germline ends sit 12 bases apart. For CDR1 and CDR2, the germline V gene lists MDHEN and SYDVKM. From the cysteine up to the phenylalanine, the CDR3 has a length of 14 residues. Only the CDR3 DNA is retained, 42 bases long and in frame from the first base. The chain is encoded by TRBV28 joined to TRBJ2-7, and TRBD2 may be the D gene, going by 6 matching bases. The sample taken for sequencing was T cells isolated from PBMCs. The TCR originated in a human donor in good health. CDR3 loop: CASSFVRESYEQYF. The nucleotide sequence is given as TGTGCCAGCAGTTTCGTCCGGGAGAGCTACGAGCAGTACTTC.